The subject of this entry is one T cell receptor beta chain. This specimen comes from a study of cytomegalovirus exposure and HLA in healthy donors. The PCR made use of 60 Vbeta and 13 Jbeta primers. TCRdb's copy holds only in-frame clones and misses some; the assay was immunoSEQ multiplex PCR. The sample shows roughly 200,000 clones, roughly 75% of them seen only once. Trimming removed 4 bases at V and 5 bases at J, with 11 bases between. The germline V gene encodes CDR1 SGHRS and CDR2 YFSETQ. This CDR3 region has 13 residues. Sequenced: PBMCs. This TCR came from a man aged 35-49 years in good health and CMV-seronegative. This rearrangement joins TRBV5-1 to TRBJ2-3; a possible D gene is TRBD2 (6 bases). The CDR3 region is CASSPTTRDTQYF. In nucleotides, the CDR3 is TGCGCCAGCAGCCCGACGACTAGAGATACGCAGTATTTT.